These 32 T cell receptor beta chains share one sample of origin, sequenced in a study of beta chain features in type 1 diabetes. Every bit of the isolated RNA underwent reverse transcription, so sequencing read expressed TCRB transcripts. Using immunoSEQ multiplex PCR, the repertoire was profiled, and TCRdb retains in-frame clones only, with some absent. The sample holds roughly 250,000 clones; 68% are singletons and the top ten take around 0.057%. The sample consisted of naive CD4+ T cells from blood. The receptor source for this set is a man aged 25-40 years in good health.

V and J are TRBV7-2 and TRBJ2-7, with 8 bases that match TRBD2. The ends lost 3 bases at V and 1 base at J; junction bases unmatched: 5. Germline V gene sequence: CDR1 SGHTA, CDR2 FQGNSA. CDR3 length: 15 residues. The CDR3 loop reads CASSFSGKRSYEQYF. The CDR3 DNA follows: TGTGCCAGCAGCTTTAGCGGGAAAAGGTCCTACGAGCAGTACTTC.

This sequence joins TRBV9 and TRBJ2-1, with D uncertain. Germline V lookup: CDR1 SGDLS, CDR2 YYNGEE. CDR3 length: 15 amino acids. V lost 1 base, J lost 1 base, and 9 bases lay in between. CDR3 DNA: TGTGCCAGCAGCGTATCGTCTATTTCCTACAATGAGCAGTTCTTC. Amino acids: CASSVSSISYNEQFF.

This clone was recorded only once. The CDR3 DNA follows: TGCGCCAGCAGCCAAGGGTGGGCAGGGACCAATGAGCAGTTCTTC. It encodes CASSQGWAGTNEQFF. The chain is built from TRBV4-1 and TRBJ2-1, with D perhaps assigned TRBD1 or TRBD2 (5 bases each). The germline CDR1 and CDR2 sequences are MGHRA and YSYEKL. The V end lost 1 base, the J end lost 6 bases, and 13 bases lay between the germline ends. The CDR3 loop spans 15 amino acids.

The genes are TRBV25-1 and TRBJ2-6, with D unclear. The germline V gene encodes CDR1 MGHDK and CDR2 SYGVNS. Trimming removed 6 bases from V and 1 base from J, with 4 bases in between. The length of the CDR3 is 13 residues. CDR3 DNA: TGTGCCAGCAGAACTTCTGGGGCCAACGTCCTGACTTTC. Protein: CASRTSGANVLTF. The entire variable domain, with the rest obtained from reference TRBV25-1 and TRBJ2-6, is as follows: EADIYQTPRYLVIGTGKKITLECSQTMGHDKMYWYQQDPGMELHLIHYSYGVNSTEKGDLSSESTVSRIRTEHFPLTLESARPSHTSQYLCASRTSGANVLTFGAGSRLTVL.

The chain links TRBV5-1 to TRBJ2-1; weak D call: TRBD2 (6 bases). This CDR3 is 14 amino acids long. CDR1 is SGHRS, CDR2 YFSETQ, per germline. Trimming cost V 6 bases and J 6 bases, with 16 bases left between them. The CDR3 spells CASNLGSMSNEQFF. CDR3 in DNA: TGCGCCAGCAACCTCGGGAGTATGTCCAATGAGCAGTTCTTC.

The CDR3 DNA is TGTGCCACCAGCACCAAACTAGCGGGATCGTCCGAGCAGTACTTC. This translates into CATSTKLAGSSEQYF. The genes are TRBV15 and TRBJ2-7; 10 bases align to TRBD2. There are 15 residues in the CDR3. Trimming at V came to 4 bases and at J to 6 bases, leaving 9 bases not matched to a gene. Germline CDR1 and CDR2: LNHNV and YYDKDF (reference sequence). Complete variable domain (other parts from reference TRBV15 and TRBJ2-7): DAMVIQNPRYQVTQFGKPVTLSCSQTLNHNVMYWYQQKSSQAPKLLFHYYDKDFNNEADTPDNFQSRRPNTSFCFLDIRSPGLGDTAMYLCATSTKLAGSSEQYFGPGTRLTVT.

This chain links TRBV30 with TRBJ2-7; 11 bases match TRBD2. The V segment lost 2 bases and the J segment 5 bases; nucleotides outside the gene matches: 8. Germline V CDR1 and CDR2: GTSNPN, SVGIG (reference sequence). The CDR3 consists of 15 residues. Here the CDR3 reads CAWSRGLAGPDEQYF. For the CDR3, the DNA is TGTGCCTGGAGTCGCGGACTAGCGGGTCCGGACGAGCAGTACTTC. The full variable domain, rest sourced from reference TRBV30 and TRBJ2-7, is SQTIHQWPATLVQPVGSPLSLECTVEGTSNPNLYWYRQAAGRGLQLLFYSVGIGQISSEVPQNLSASRPQDRQFILSSKKLLLSDSGFYLCAWSRGLAGPDEQYFGPGTRLTVT.

The chain carries TRBV9 and TRBJ1-4; TRBD1 might be the D (5 bases). Trimming stripped 3 bases from V and 7 bases from J, with 19 bases between. The CDR3 runs to 16 residues. Germline V lookup: CDR1 SGDLS, CDR2 YYNGEE. As DNA, the CDR3 is TGTGCCAGCAGCGCCCAACCGACAGCCTCCACTGAAAAACTGTTTTTT. Encoded protein: CASSAQPTASTEKLFF.

This clone was seen a few times. V and J are TRBV29-1 and TRBJ2-7; 8 nucleotides match TRBD1. Trimming removed 3 bases from V and 3 bases from J; junction bases left unmatched: 7. Germline V gene sequence: CDR1 SQVTM, CDR2 ANQGSEA. CDR3 length: 14 residues. The CDR3 here is CSVDRTGTRYEQYF. CDR3 nucleotide sequence: TGCAGCGTTGACAGGACAGGGACCCGCTACGAGCAGTACTTC.

This rearrangement joins TRBV30 to TRBJ2-1; TRBD2 agrees at 10 bases. This CDR3 comprises 16 residues. Germline V gives CDR1 GTSNPN, CDR2 SVGIG (reference sequence). V lost 3 bases and J lost 1; bases outside the gene matches: 6. CDR3 amino acids: CAWRAQLAGSYNEQFF. DNA of the CDR3: TGTGCCTGGAGAGCTCAACTAGCGGGATCCTACAATGAGCAGTTCTTC.

This clone has more than one count but fewer than ten. V gene TRBV4-3 combines with J gene TRBJ2-7, with D perhaps given as TRBD1 or TRBD2 (6 bases each). Germline loops: CDR1 LGHNA, CDR2 YSLEER. Trimming removed 0 bases from V and 1 base from J, with 19 bases in between. The CDR3 covers 18 residues. CDR3 nucleotide sequence: TGCGCCAGCAGCCAAGAGGTCTCCTCGCTAGGGGGGTCCTACGAGCAGTACTTC. Its translation is CASSQEVSSLGGSYEQYF.

This clone has only one observation. Other DNA variants within this sample encode the same CDR3. The chain combines TRBV30 with TRBJ2-7; TRBD1 might be the D (6 bases). CDR3 size: 11 residues. Trimming left V 5 bases short and J 3 bases short, with 8 bases between. The germline V gene has CDR1 GTSNPN and CDR2 SVGIG (reference sequence). CDR3 amino acids: CAWADSYEQYF. The CDR3 coding sequence is TGTGCCTGGGCGGACAGCTACGAGCAGTACTTC. The whole variable domain, remainder taken from reference TRBV30 and TRBJ2-7, is SQTIHQWPATLVQPVGSPLSLECTVEGTSNPNLYWYRQAAGRGLQLLFYSVGIGQISSEVPQNLSASRPQDRQFILSSKKLLLSDSGFYLCAWADSYEQYFGPGTRLTVT.

The CDR3 DNA is TGCAGCGTAGCAATTCGACAGGGGTACGAGCAGTACTTC. Amino acid sequence: CSVAIRQGYEQYF. The rearrangement joins TRBV29-1 to TRBJ2-7, with 8 bases that match TRBD1. The germline gives CDR1 SQVTM, CDR2 ANQGSEA. The ends lost 6 bases at V and 4 bases at J; junction bases unmatched: 8. The CDR3 is 13 residues long.

CDR3 nucleotide sequence: TGTGCCACAACAGGGTCTAGCAATCAGCCCCAGCATTTT. Translation gives CATTGSSNQPQHF. The rearrangement links TRBV10-3 to TRBJ1-5, with D possibly being TRBD1 (6 bases). V was cut by 10 bases and J by 0 bases, with 10 bases left in between. Germline CDR1 ENHRY, CDR2 SYGVKD. The CDR3 has 13 residues.

This clone was detected only a few times. This sequence joins TRBV10-3 and TRBJ2-5, with D maybe TRBD2 (6 bases). Per germline, CDR1 ENHRY and CDR2 SYGVKD. V gave up 4 bases and J gave up 3 bases, with 9 bases separating them. CDR3 length equals 13 residues. The CDR3 bases are TGTGCCATCAGTGCGGGGGTGGAAGAGACCCAGTACTTC. It encodes CAISAGVEETQYF.

This clone was found a few times. The rearrangement links TRBV7-9 to TRBJ1-2; no clear D gene. V lost 5 bases and J 6 bases, leaving 13 bases between the germline ends. The CDR3 sequence is 13 residues long. Germline V gene lookup returns CDR1 SEHNR and CDR2 FQNEAQ (reference sequence). The CDR3 protein is CASSVGFIDGYTF. CDR3 DNA: TGTGCCAGCAGCGTGGGGTTCATAGATGGCTACACCTTC.

This rearrangement joins TRBV2 to TRBJ1-1; tentatively, D is TRBD1 (5 bases). This CDR3 has 14 amino acids. V was shortened by 0 bases and J by 4 bases, with 9 bases between the two germline ends. Per the germline V gene, CDR1 is SNHLY and CDR2 is FYNNEI. The CDR3: CASSEAGTGTEAFF. The CDR3 DNA reads TGTGCCAGCAGTGAAGCAGGGACGGGCACTGAAGCTTTCTTT.

This clone was seen a handful of times. J is TRBJ2-2 and V is TRBV10-3, with D perhaps TRBD1 (6 bases). The CDR3 runs 14 residues. Germline assignment: CDR1 ENHRY and CDR2 SYGVKD. With 7 bases removed from V and 1 base from J, the gap between germline ends came to 10 bases. The CDR3 DNA reads as TGTGCCATCACCTGGACAGAGAACACCGGGGAGCTGTTTTTT. It specifies CAITWTENTGELFF.

The chain links TRBV30 to TRBJ2-2; D possibly corresponds to TRBD2 (5 bases). The V gene lost 8 bases and the J gene lost 7 bases, with 14 bases spanning the gap. This CDR3 has 12 residues. The germline V gene encodes CDR1 GTSNPN and CDR2 SVGIG (reference sequence). DNA of the CDR3: TGTGCCGGTACACTAGTCCACGGGGAGCTGTTTTTT. Residues: CAGTLVHGELFF.

The V call is TRBV29-1, the J call TRBJ1-1; D is possibly TRBD1 (6 bases). The CDR3 is made up of 14 amino acids. Trimming removed 6 bases from V and 1 base from J, with 15 bases in between. CDR1 and CDR2 (germline): SQVTM, ANQGSEA. CDR3 nucleotide sequence: TGCAGCGTCCAGACCTTACAGGGGAACACTGAAGCTTTCTTT. Translated, it gives CSVQTLQGNTEAFF.

J is TRBJ1-5 and V is TRBV30; TRBD1 matches 9 bases. Losses at the gene ends were 1 base for V and 0 bases for J; bases not matched to a gene: 4. The CDR3 sequence is 16 residues long. CDR1 and CDR2 (germline): GTSNPN, SVGIG (reference sequence). The CDR3 region is CAWSGDRDFSNQPQHF. The CDR3 DNA follows: TGTGCCTGGAGTGGGGACAGGGATTTTAGCAATCAGCCCCAGCATTTT.

This clone was observed a single time. The V gene is TRBV30, the J gene TRBJ2-1; tentative D call: TRBD1 (6 bases). V was clipped by 4 bases and J by 4 bases, with 14 bases between them. There are 14 residues in the CDR3. Germline CDR1 and CDR2: GTSNPN and SVGIG (reference sequence). The CDR3 DNA sequence: TGTGCCTGGACCCCGGACAGCCGGTACAATGAGCAGTTCTTC. Translated: CAWTPDSRYNEQFF. The full variable domain, in which reference TRBV30 and TRBJ2-1 provide the parts outside the CDR3, is SQTIHQWPATLVQPVGSPLSLECTVEGTSNPNLYWYRQAAGRGLQLLFYSVGIGQISSEVPQNLSASRPQDRQFILSSKKLLLSDSGFYLCAWTPDSRYNEQFFGPGTRLTVL.

This chain uses TRBV6-6 with TRBJ1-1, with no clear D. V was cut by 6 bases and J by 8 bases, with 7 bases left in between. Germline assignment: CDR1 MNHNY and CDR2 SVGAGI (reference sequence). The CDR3 has 10 residues. The CDR3 sequence is CASRQVEAFF. The CDR3 DNA sequence: TGTGCCAGCAGGCAAGTCGAAGCTTTCTTT.

The chain has TRBV28 and TRBJ2-1; D may be TRBD2 (6 bases). Germline CDR1 MDHEN, CDR2 SYDVKM. V lost 2 bases to trimming and J lost 2 bases, with 7 bases between them. The CDR3 is 14 amino acids. The CDR3 nucleotides read TGTGCCAGCAGTTTACCTAGCGCCTACAATGAGCAGTTCTTC. Protein product: CASSLPSAYNEQFF. Full variable domain (rest looked up from reference TRBV28 and TRBJ2-1): DVKVTQSSRYLVKRTGEKVFLECVQDMDHENMFWYRQDPGLGLRLIYFSYDVKMKEKGDIPEGYSVSREKKERFSLILESASTNQTSMYLCASSLPSAYNEQFFGPGTRLTVL.

V usage is TRBV29-1 and J usage is TRBJ2-7; 8 nucleotides align to TRBD2. V was clipped by 4 bases and J by 0 bases; unmatched bases: 8. The CDR3 covers 15 residues. The germline V gene has CDR1 SQVTM and CDR2 ANQGSEA. For the CDR3, the DNA is TGCAGCGTTGGTCGGGCGGGAGGTCGCTCCTACGAGCAGTACTTC. The encoded protein is CSVGRAGGRSYEQYF.

This chain connects TRBV25-1 to TRBJ1-1; no firm D call. This CDR3 region has 15 residues. Between the trimmed V and J ends, which lost 6 bases and 0 bases, there was a span of 14 bases. Germline V CDR1 and CDR2: MGHDK, SYGVNS. The CDR3, as DNA: TGTGCCAGCAGCCATAATCAGCACATGAACACTGAAGCTTTCTTT. Encoded protein: CASSHNQHMNTEAFF.

The gene calls are TRBV27 and TRBJ2-7; no firm D call. V lost 3 bases and J 1 base, leaving 7 bases between the germline ends. Per germline, CDR1 MNHEY and CDR2 SMNVEV (reference sequence). This CDR3 contains 13 residues. The CDR3: CASSFSVSYEQYF. The CDR3 DNA reads as TGTGCCAGCAGTTTCTCGGTTTCCTACGAGCAGTACTTC.

The rearrangement links TRBV6-5 to TRBJ2-3; TRBD2 might be the D (6 bases). The CDR3 is 15 amino acids. Per the germline V gene, CDR1 is MNHEY and CDR2 is SVGAGI. V lost 5 bases to trimming and J lost 2 bases, with 14 bases between them. The DNA of the CDR3 is TGTGCCAGCAGTAACATTAGCGGCTACACAGATACGCAGTATTTT. Amino acids: CASSNISGYTDTQYF.

CDR3 residues: CSVISVGTDTQYF. CDR3 coding DNA: TGCAGCGTTATTAGCGTCGGCACAGATACGCAGTATTTT. This chain connects TRBV29-1 to TRBJ2-3, with D tentatively TRBD2 (5 bases). The germline CDR1 and CDR2 sequences are SQVTM and ANQGSEA. V was pared by 5 bases and J by 1 base, with 10 bases between. CDR3 length equals 13 residues.

The chain has TRBV30 and TRBJ1-2, with D perhaps TRBD1 (5 bases). The V gene's germline CDR1 is GTSNPN and CDR2 SVGIG (reference sequence). The V end lost 4 bases, the J end lost 3 bases, and 12 bases lay between the germline ends. The length of the CDR3 is 13 residues. The CDR3 DNA is TGTGCCTGGATCAGAGACAGTTACTATGGCTACACCTTC. Its translation is CAWIRDSYYGYTF.

The chain carries TRBV2 and TRBJ2-2, with D hard to call. This CDR3 is 15 amino acids long. With 7 bases removed from V and 3 bases from J, the gap between germline ends came to 15 bases. Germline V gene sequence: CDR1 SNHLY, CDR2 FYNNEI. The CDR3 nucleotides are TGTGCCAGCACTCTCTCCGGGCTGGACACCGGGGAGCTGTTTTTT. Translation gives CASTLSGLDTGELFF. Looking up the rest from reference TRBV2 and TRBJ2-2 gives the full variable domain: EPEVTQTPSHQVTQMGQEVILRCVPISNHLYFYWYRQILGQKVEFLVSFYNNEISEKSEIFDDQFSVERPDGSNFTLKIRSTKLEDSAMYFCASTLSGLDTGELFFGEGSRLTVL.

This chain joins TRBV10-1 and TRBJ2-5; maybe TRBD2 (5 bases). V lost 1 base and J 1 base, leaving 7 bases between the germline ends. This CDR3 region has 14 residues. Germline V lookup: CDR1 WNHNN, CDR2 SYGVQD (reference sequence). CDR3: CASSELTTQETQYF. The CDR3 DNA is TGCGCCAGCAGTGAGTTGACTACCCAAGAGACCCAGTACTTC.